These 18 T cell receptor beta chains originate from one sample sequenced in a study of Ad26.COV2.S vaccination and SARS-CoV-2 variants. Generated by immunoSEQ multiplex PCR, the TCRdb table keeps only in-frame clones and is missing some. The table has about 350,000 clones, about 90% seen once; the top ten hold under 4%. The sequencing here drew on peripheral blood, taken after recovery from COVID-19. Receptors were obtained from a human donor who had recovered from COVID-19.

J is TRBJ2-7 and V is TRBV6-5; D is uncertain. With 0 bases removed from V and 5 bases from J, the gap between germline ends came to 8 bases. Germline V gene lookup returns CDR1 MNHEY and CDR2 SVGAGI. The CDR3 totals 13 residues. The CDR3, as DNA: TGTGCCAGCAGTTACTCGAGCCTTGACGAGCAGTACTTC. This translates into CASSYSSLDEQYF.

The J gene is TRBJ2-4, the V gene TRBV5-6; 9 nucleotides align to TRBD2. Germline trimming cut 4 bases from V and 4 bases from J; bases unmatched to any gene: 6. This CDR3 is 15 amino acids long. Germline values: CDR1 SGHDT, CDR2 YYEEEE. The CDR3 nucleotides read TGTGCCAGCAGCGCCATAGCGGGGGATAAAAACATTCAGTACTTC. This codes for CASSAIAGDKNIQYF.

J is TRBJ1-5 and V is TRBV6-5, with D hard to call. Germline-derived CDR1 and CDR2 are MNHEY and SVGAGI. The CDR3 runs to 15 residues. V was pared by 6 bases and J by 0 bases, with 12 bases between. As DNA, the CDR3 is TGTGCCAGCAGCACTGGCCTCTTTAGCAATCAGCCCCAGCATTTT. Translating it yields CASSTGLFSNQPQHF.

The genes are TRBV5-1 and TRBJ1-2; D possibly corresponds to TRBD1 (6 bases). Trimming cost V 5 bases and J 3 bases, with 8 bases left between them. Germline-derived CDR1 and CDR2 are SGHRS and YFSETQ. The CDR3 has 12 residues. CDR3 sequence: CASRQGYYGYTF. Here the CDR3 DNA reads TGCGCCAGCAGACAGGGCTACTATGGCTACACCTTC.

The CDR3 here is CASSGHPRGLGEQFF. CDR3 nucleotides: TGTGCCAGCAGTGGCCATCCGAGGGGGCTGGGTGAGCAGTTCTTC. V is TRBV6-4 and J is TRBJ2-1; TRBD1 agrees at 7 bases. Trimming took 4 bases from V and 9 from J; bases not matched to a gene: 12. CDR1 is MRHNA and CDR2 is SNTAGT in the germline V gene. CDR3 length: 15 amino acids.

This chain joins TRBV7-8 and TRBJ2-3; tentatively, D is TRBD2 (5 bases). Per germline, CDR1 SGHVS and CDR2 FQNEAQ. The CDR3 has 17 amino acids. V lost 3 bases to trimming and J lost 0 bases, with 16 bases between them. CDR3 sequence: CASSFWPGSPSTDTQYF. The CDR3, as DNA: TGTGCCAGCAGCTTTTGGCCGGGGAGCCCTAGCACAGATACGCAGTATTTT.

The rearrangement joins TRBV11-2 to TRBJ2-5; tentative D call: TRBD1 (5 bases). The V end lost 5 bases, the J end lost 4 bases, and 5 bases lay between the germline ends. The CDR3 spans 11 residues. In germline, CDR1 is SGHAT, CDR2 FQNNGV. The CDR3 here is CASSGAETQYF. Written as DNA, the CDR3 is TGTGCCAGCAGCGGGGCAGAGACCCAGTACTTC.

The chain combines TRBV3-1 (or the pseudogene TRBV3-2) with TRBJ2-7; D might be TRBD1 (6 bases). The CDR3 extends over 14 amino acids. The germline V and J ends were trimmed by 1 base and 0 bases, with 7 bases remaining between them. The germline gives CDR1 LGHDT, CDR2 YNNKEL (reference sequence). CDR3 sequence reads: CASSQVGGSYEQYF. CDR3 nucleotides: TGTGCCAGCAGCCAAGTAGGGGGCTCCTACGAGCAGTACTTC.

This clone occurred a few times. The V and J genes are TRBV3-1 (or the pseudogene TRBV3-2) and TRBJ2-2; 9 bases map to TRBD1. V lost 7 bases to trimming and J lost 4 bases; unmatched junction nucleotides: 10. The CDR3 is 16 amino acids. Germline V lookup: CDR1 LGHDT, CDR2 YNNKEL (reference sequence). The CDR3 DNA reads as TGTGCCAGCAAACTACTGGGACAGGGCGGCACCGGGGAGCTGTTTTTT. Its protein is CASKLLGQGGTGELFF.

The DNA for the CDR3 is TGTGCCAGCAGCGTAGGGCACACTGAAGCTTTCTTT. It codes for CASSVGHTEAFF. V is TRBV9 and J is TRBJ1-1, with D unclear. Germline V gene data show CDR1 as SGDLS and CDR2 as YYNGEE. There are 12 residues in the CDR3. Between the trimmed V and J ends, which lost 0 bases and 3 bases, there was a span of 3 bases.

The V gene is TRBV7-8, the J gene TRBJ2-7; tentatively, D is TRBD2 (5 bases). V was trimmed by 6 bases and J by 3 bases, leaving 12 bases between them. This CDR3 contains 13 residues. CDR1 and CDR2 from the germline V gene are SGHVS and FQNEAQ. The CDR3 DNA reads TGTGCCAGCAGTCACAGCGGCAACTACGAGCAGTACTTC. It translates to CASSHSGNYEQYF.

The gene calls are TRBV9 and TRBJ1-3; D remains ambiguous. CDR1 and CDR2 (germline): SGDLS, YYNGEE. Trimming left V 4 bases short and J 6 bases short, with 14 bases between. There are 14 residues in the CDR3. The CDR3: CASSKTTLPNTIYF. The CDR3 nucleotides are TGTGCCAGCAGCAAGACCACACTTCCAAACACCATATATTTT.

The V gene is TRBV27, the J gene TRBJ1-2; tentatively, D is TRBD1 (5 bases). Per the germline V gene, CDR1 is MNHEY and CDR2 is SMNVEV (reference sequence). There are 17 residues in the CDR3. V gave up 1 base and J gave up 4 bases, with 19 bases separating them. CDR3 coding DNA: TGTGCCAGCAGTTTATATGAGCGGGACTCCGGCGCCTATGGCTACACCTTC. Translated: CASSLYERDSGAYGYTF.

The chain joins TRBV10-1 to TRBJ2-3; 12 positions agree with TRBD2. The CDR3 contains 16 residues. The germline V gene has CDR1 WNHNN and CDR2 SYGVQD (reference sequence). Losses at the gene ends were 3 bases for V and 2 bases for J; bases not matched to a gene: 3. CDR3 sequence reads: CASSDRTSGDTDTQYF. CDR3 coding DNA: TGCGCCAGCAGTGACAGGACTAGCGGGGACACAGATACGCAGTATTTT.

The CDR3 bases are TGTGCCAGCTCCACTGTACAGGGGGGGAAAGCTTTCTTT. This codes for CASSTVQGGKAFF. The chain has TRBV6-5 and TRBJ1-1; TRBD1 aligns across 8 bases. Germline V CDR1 and CDR2: MNHEY, SVGAGI. Trimming removed 8 bases from V and 9 bases from J; junction bases left unmatched: 11. This CDR3 region has 13 residues.

The rearrangement joins TRBV7-9 to TRBJ1-2; 9 bases agree with TRBD1. V shed 3 bases and J 1 base; nucleotides not matched to a gene: 9. Germline V lookup: CDR1 SEHNR, CDR2 FQNEAQ (reference sequence). CDR3 size: 17 residues. CDR3 amino acids: CASSFLGTGINNYGYTF. In nucleotides, the CDR3 is TGTGCCAGCAGCTTTCTCGGGACAGGGATAAATAACTATGGCTACACCTTC.

The chain recombines TRBV27 with TRBJ1-2; TRBD1 matches at 7 bases. Losses at the gene ends were 4 bases for V and 3 bases for J; bases not matched to a gene: 14. The CDR3 consists of 17 residues. The germline gives CDR1 MNHEY, CDR2 SMNVEV (reference sequence). CDR3 region: CASSSYRGELPYYGYTF. DNA for the CDR3: TGTGCCAGCAGTTCTTACAGGGGCGAGCTTCCTTACTATGGCTACACCTTC.

The genes are TRBV9 and TRBJ1-6; no clear D. This CDR3 spans 15 amino acids. Germline CDR1 and CDR2: SGDLS and YYNGEE. Trimming left V 0 bases short and J 6 bases short, with 10 bases between. The CDR3: CASSVGDTLNSPLHF. DNA of the CDR3: TGTGCCAGCAGCGTAGGAGACACACTTAATTCACCCCTCCACTTT.